This entry lists 18 T cell receptor beta chains sequenced from one sample in a study of regulatory T cells in long-lasting Graves disease. Documented time point: newly diagnosed GD, antithyroid drugs for less than 3 months. RNA extracted from PBMCs served as the sequencing template. The TCR beta library used iRepertoire HTBI primers with Arm-PCR amplification of CDR3. MiXCR, applied by TCRdb to the multiplex PCR reads, yields one record per CDR3 protein. Of 350,000 to 500,000 distinct CDR3 sequences listed, roughly 15% are singletons. The sample also formed part of further work on T cells in Graves' hyperthyroidism and ophthalmopathy.

Sequencing used peripheral blood mononuclear cells (PBMCs), obtained at new diagnosis, from a patient treated with antithyroid drugs. Source of these receptors: a woman in her late teens or twenties with Graves disease.

Ten or more counts support this clonotype. The gene calls are TRBV5-1 and TRBJ2-7; no definite D call. Trimming removed 2 bases at V and 7 bases at J, with 13 bases between. The CDR3 runs to 13 residues. CDR1 and CDR2 from the germline V gene are SGHRS and YFSETQ. CDR3 amino acids: CASSLDSKWEQYF. CDR3 nucleotides: TGCGCCAGCAGCTTAGATTCGAAGTGGGAGCAGTACTTC.

The chain employs TRBV5-6 and TRBJ2-1; 9 bases match TRBD1. The ends lost 5 bases at V and 5 bases at J; junction bases unmatched: 5. This CDR3 has 14 amino acids. CDR1 and CDR2 from the germline V gene are SGHDT and YYEEEE. CDR3 sequence (DNA): TGTGCCAGCAGACTAGGGACAGGGAACAATGAGCAGTTCTTC. Encoded protein: CASRLGTGNNEQFF.

At least ten counts were recorded for this clonotype. The chain employs TRBV2 and TRBJ2-1, with unresolved D. CDR3 length: 15 amino acids. V was shortened by 7 bases and J by 1 base, with 14 bases between the two germline ends. Germline assignment: CDR1 SNHLY and CDR2 FYNNEI. The CDR3 protein is CASKAGGASYNEQFF. The DNA of the CDR3 is TGTGCCAGCAAGGCAGGCGGCGCATCCTACAATGAGCAGTTCTTC.

This clonotype was seen many times. The chain couples TRBV4-1 to TRBJ2-7; D may correspond to TRBD1 or TRBD2 (6 bases each). From germline, CDR1 is MGHRA and CDR2 YSYEKL. Deletions cut 2 bases from V and 7 bases from J, with 18 bases between. This CDR3 is built from 15 residues. The CDR3 DNA follows: TGCGCCAGCAGCCAATTTTATTCTGGAGGGGGGGAGCAGTACTTC. Encoded protein: CASSQFYSGGGEQYF.

The chain employs TRBV7-9 and TRBJ2-1; no clear D. Trimming left V 2 bases short and J 0 bases short, with 8 bases between. CDR1 SEHNR and CDR2 FQNEAQ come from the germline V gene (reference sequence). The length of the CDR3 is 15 residues. CDR3 sequence: CASSLQLVSYNEQFF. The CDR3 DNA reads as TGTGCCAGCAGCTTACAGCTAGTCTCCTACAATGAGCAGTTCTTC.

This clonotype showed up many times. The J gene is TRBJ1-1, the V gene TRBV24-1; D unresolved. The V gene's germline CDR1 is KGHDR and CDR2 SFDVKD. The V end lost 1 base, the J end lost 10 bases, and 12 bases lay between the germline ends. The CDR3 totals 13 residues. The chain's CDR3 is CATSDFGRHGAFF. The CDR3 DNA reads as TGTGCCACCAGTGATTTTGGCCGCCACGGAGCTTTCTTT.

On this clonotype: A much larger clone differs from this one at a single base, so this may be a read error. This rearrangement joins TRBV6-5 to TRBJ2-1, with 8 bases that match TRBD2. The CDR3 loop spans 17 amino acids. Germline loops: CDR1 MNHEY, CDR2 SVGAGI. Trimming at V came to 2 bases and at J to 6 bases, leaving 12 bases not matched to a gene. This CDR3 is CASSYLPSAGGSNEQFF. CDR3 DNA sequence: TGTGCCAGCAGTTACCTCCCATCGGCGGGAGGATCCAATGAGCAGTTCTTC.

This clonotype was recorded at least ten times. The V call is TRBV27, the J call TRBJ2-1, with 11 bases identical to TRBD2. J gave up 6 bases and V 3 bases, and 10 bases lay outside the gene matches. Germline CDR1 is MNHEY and CDR2 is SMNVEV (reference sequence). The CDR3 covers 17 residues. CDR3 sequence: CASSFRWTSGFGNEQFF. CDR3 DNA: TGTGCCAGCAGTTTCCGCTGGACTAGCGGGTTTGGCAATGAGCAGTTCTTC.

This clonotype was counted between two and nine times. The rearrangement links TRBV30 to TRBJ2-6; weak D call: TRBD2 (5 bases). V gave up 4 bases and J gave up 4 bases, with 5 bases separating them. In germline, CDR1 is GTSNPN, CDR2 SVGIG (reference sequence). This CDR3 comprises 12 residues. CDR3 nucleotide sequence: TGTGCCTGGACGGGGGGGGCCAACGTCCTGACTTTC. Amino acids: CAWTGGANVLTF.

This clonotype occurred many times. The rearrangement links TRBV28 to TRBJ2-1, with D unclear. Germline V lookup: CDR1 MDHEN, CDR2 SYDVKM. V lost 7 bases and J lost 10, with 17 bases in between. The CDR3 is 13 amino acids. The CDR3 is CASTPDPSSEQFF. CDR3 DNA: TGTGCCAGCACCCCCGATCCCAGTTCCGAGCAGTTCTTC. Based on the CDR3 plus reference TRBV28 and TRBJ2-1, the full variable domain is DVKVTQSSRYLVKRTGEKVFLECVQDMDHENMFWYRQDPGLGLRLIYFSYDVKMKEKGDIPEGYSVSREKKERFSLILESASTNQTSMYLCASTPDPSSEQFFGPGTRLTVL.

This clonotype appeared a few times. The V call is TRBV12-3 or TRBV12-4, the J call TRBJ2-7; possibly TRBD1 for D (6 bases). The CDR3 loop spans 14 amino acids. Trimming stripped 7 bases from V and 3 bases from J, with 16 bases between. The CDR3 region is CASTNRERYYEQYF. DNA for the CDR3: TGTGCCAGCACCAACAGGGAAAGATACTACGAGCAGTACTTC.

This rearrangement joins TRBV6-2 or TRBV6-3 to TRBJ2-3; D gene unclear. The V end lost 0 bases, the J end lost 6 bases, and 7 bases lay between the germline ends. This CDR3 region has 13 residues. The germline V gene has CDR1 MNHEY and CDR2 SVGEGT. CDR3 sequence reads: CASSYSNPDTQYF. CDR3 DNA sequence: TGTGCCAGCAGTTACTCGAACCCCGATACGCAGTATTTT.

This clonotype appeared a few times. This chain links TRBV10-2 with TRBJ1-1, with 10 bases aligning to TRBD1. V shed 6 bases and J 3 bases; nucleotides not matched to a gene: 1. The CDR3 totals 13 residues. The germline gives CDR1 WSHSY, CDR2 SAAADI. The CDR3 DNA reads as TGCGCCAGCAGGGGGACAGGGGACACTGAAGCTTTCTTT. Translation gives CASRGTGDTEAFF.

With respect to this clonotype: A read error is likely, as this CDR3 ends without the conserved phenylalanine or tryptophan. The V and J genes are TRBV28 and TRBJ2-1, with D perhaps matching TRBD1 (7 bases). Trimming removed 8 bases at V and 1 base at J, with 24 bases between. This CDR3 is built from 18 residues. Germline values: CDR1 MDHEN, CDR2 SYDVKM. CDR3 loop: CASDTAALPGGSYNEQFL. The CDR3, as DNA: TGTGCCAGCGACACCGCGGCGCTACCAGGGGGGTCCTACAATGAGCAGTTCCTC.

V usage is TRBV14 and J usage is TRBJ1-1; D gene unclear. The CDR3 loop spans 16 amino acids. In germline, CDR1 is SGHDN, CDR2 FVKESK. The germline V and J ends were trimmed by 4 bases and 0 bases, with 15 bases remaining between them. The CDR3 is CASSPLGMGMNTEAFF. The CDR3 DNA follows: TGTGCCAGCAGCCCCCTCGGAATGGGGATGAACACTGAAGCTTTCTTT. The complete variable domain, with remaining parts taken from reference TRBV14 and TRBJ1-1, reads EAGVTQFPSHSVIEKGQTVTLRCDPISGHDNLYWYRRVMGKEIKFLLHFVKESKQDESGMPNNRFLAERTGGTYSTLKVQPAELEDSGVYFCASSPLGMGMNTEAFFGQGTRLTVV.

In the case of this clonotype: One end of the junction varies from germline; a read error may be responsible. V gene TRBV12-3 or TRBV12-4 combines with J gene TRBJ2-7; 8 bases are shared with TRBD1. CDR3 length equals 14 residues. Here the CDR3 DNA reads TGTGTCAGCCGCCGGGACAGGCGCTCCTACGAGCAGTACTTC. Encoded protein: CVSRRDRRSYEQYF.

A remark on this clonotype: The junction and the germline gene differ at one end; a read error may be behind it. The rearrangement links TRBV7-7 to TRBJ2-7; TRBD1 agrees at 7 bases. The CDR3 length is 15 residues. Germline lookup yields CDR1 SSHAT and CDR2 FNYEAQ (reference sequence). The CDR3 region has the DNA TGTGCTAGCAGCTTAGCCTCCGGGACAGACTACGAGCAGCACTTC. Translation: CASSLASGTDYEQHF.

This chain uses TRBV20-1 with TRBJ1-5, with D unclear. The V end lost 5 bases, the J end lost 2 bases, and 10 bases lay between the germline ends. This CDR3 contains 13 residues. Germline V CDR1 and CDR2: DFQATT, SNEGSKA (reference sequence). The CDR3 sequence is CSALRRGNQPQHF. The CDR3 bases are TGCAGTGCTTTACGACGGGGCAATCAGCCCCAGCATTTT.